A single sample is the source of the 6 T cell receptor beta chains below, sequenced in a study of T cell clonotyping in hematopoietic cell transplantation. Data came from immunoSEQ multiplex PCR; TCRdb stores just in-frame clones and leaves some out. The table includes under 9,000 clones, 66% detected once. Source: peripheral blood mononuclear cells, taken 100 days after allogeneic stem cell transplant. The origin of the receptors is a male patient between 55 and 70 years old who had an allogeneic stem cell transplant from an unrelated donor, so the T cells may come from the graft donor. Some clones in this sample may be carry-over from other donors' samples.

Relative to its sample, this clone is medium-sized. The CDR3 loop is CASSYSPATDTQYF. CDR3 DNA sequence: TGTGCCAGCAGTTACTCACCAGCCACAGATACGCAGTATTTT. The chain is built from TRBV6-5 and TRBJ2-3; the D is unclear. V was clipped by 0 bases and J by 2 bases, with 6 bases between them. Germline assignment: CDR1 MNHEY and CDR2 SVGAGI. The CDR3 is 14 amino acids.

This clone appeared once. The chain combines TRBV5-1 with TRBJ1-2, with no clear D. V gave up 3 bases and J gave up 8 bases, with 17 bases separating them. This CDR3 has 14 amino acids. CDR1 is SGHRS, CDR2 YFSETQ, per germline. Here the CDR3 DNA reads TGCGCCAGCAGCTCGACCGCCCCGGTGGGGGGCTACACCTTC. Amino acids: CASSSTAPVGGYTF.

This clone showed up just a few times. V gene TRBV30 combines with J gene TRBJ1-1; D may be TRBD1 (6 bases). CDR1 is GTSNPN, CDR2 SVGIG, per germline (reference sequence). The CDR3 runs to 12 residues. Trimming removed 3 bases from V and 6 bases from J, with 11 bases in between. CDR3 residues: CAWRKGHPEAFF. The CDR3 coding sequence is TGTGCCTGGAGGAAGGGACATCCTGAAGCTTTCTTT.

The gene calls are TRBV9 and TRBJ2-1, with a possible D match to TRBD2 (5 bases). This CDR3 is 15 amino acids long. Trimming left V 0 bases short and J 0 bases short, with 7 bases between. Germline CDR1 is SGDLS and CDR2 is YYNGEE. The DNA of the CDR3 is TGTGCCAGCAGCGTAGGTCGGGGCTCCTACAATGAGCAGTTCTTC. Translation: CASSVGRGSYNEQFF.

Points on this clone: This CDR3 is also generated by other DNA sequences in the sample. The chain carries TRBV15 and TRBJ1-2, with D tentatively TRBD1 (5 bases). Trimming removed 0 bases from V and 6 bases from J, with 8 bases in between. This CDR3 comprises 13 residues. Per germline, CDR1 LNHNV and CDR2 YYDKDF (reference sequence). CDR3 nucleotides: TGTGCCACCAGCAGAGAAGAAGGGGATGGCTACACCTTC. Amino acid sequence: CATSREEGDGYTF.

This rearrangement joins TRBV6-5 to TRBJ1-1; TRBD1 might be the D (5 bases). Trimming took off 11 bases at V and 4 bases at J, with 17 bases between the two ends. The germline gives CDR1 MNHEY, CDR2 SVGAGI. This CDR3 region has 13 residues. This chain's CDR3 is CALLGPGGTEAFF. The CDR3 nucleotides read TGTGCCCTTCTGGGACCCGGGGGCACTGAAGCTTTCTTT.